This T cell receptor beta chain was captured by sequencing in a study of cytomegalovirus exposure and HLA in healthy donors (dated by TCRdb to between 2016 and 2019). With respect to the entire study: The 500 to 800 repertoires of the first cohort and the 95 to 150 validation repertoires were produced on the same platform, according to a later analysis. In addition to the first cohort of roughly 700 subjects, a separate validation cohort of some 120 different subjects was used. The study was designed to test whether signatures of past pathogen exposure could be identified by cataloging public T cell receptors. High-throughput TCR immunosequencing, statistical association of individual TCRs with disease status, and machine learning were combined to predict cytomegalovirus infection status. Results and caveats for the whole study, not just this receptor: The authors suggested that the approach could potentially be generalized to other disease states and immunological phenotypes. Most TCR sequences were observed very rarely across donors, whereas some public TCRs were present in many individuals. The classifier was reported to diagnose cytomegalovirus status with high specificity and sensitivity in both the original and validation cohorts. The validation cohort had no HLA typing available for a later analysis, so co-occurrence within that cohort was assessed over all 120 or so repertoires. A few of the identified cytomegalovirus-associated TCR beta chains were confirmed in vitro to be specific for cytomegalovirus antigens. A later analysis found that TCRs clustered in the first cohort also tended to co-occur in the approximately 120 validation repertoires, with approximately 95% of cluster scores above 0. In the study, some 180 TCR beta chains were listed as associated with cytomegalovirus.

From its cysteine to its phenylalanine, the CDR3 spans 15 amino acids. Just the 45-base CDR3 DNA is kept, in frame starting at base 1. Unmatched junction bases come to 4, with V trimmed by 0 bases and J by 5 bases. The germline V gene encodes CDR1 MRHNA and CDR2 SNTAGT. Comment on this clone: The antigen it binds to is not known. Qualities for individual bases were not recorded, and no much larger clone is one base off.

Donors formed part of the validation cohort, which comprised 120 or so subjects and was distinct from the first cohort of under 750 subjects. The library was produced with the immunoSEQ multiplex PCR assay. In the paper's pipeline: A statistical classification framework was built for diagnosing cytomegalovirus status from the catalog of TCR beta chain sequences. TCRdb took over this immuneACCESS table, retaining in-frame rearrangements with V and J assigned. Such tables are incomplete; in checked studies, under half of the missing clones stem from an unresolved V gene, and the remainder is unexplained. The V and J calls and clone size are taken from that table; D and trimming were inferred from the DNA. The sample records 200,000 or so clones, 84% of which are singletons. 10% to 15% of the sample rests with the top ten.

The V and J genes are TRBV6-4 and TRBJ1-1; 9 bases in the middle match TRBD1. The sample taken for sequencing was PBMCs. This sequence originates from a woman in her twenties or thirties in good health and CMV-seropositive. Here the CDR3 is given as CASSDSATGGTEAFF. Read as DNA, the sequence is TGTGCCAGCAGTGACTCTGCGACAGGGGGGACTGAAGCTTTCTTT.